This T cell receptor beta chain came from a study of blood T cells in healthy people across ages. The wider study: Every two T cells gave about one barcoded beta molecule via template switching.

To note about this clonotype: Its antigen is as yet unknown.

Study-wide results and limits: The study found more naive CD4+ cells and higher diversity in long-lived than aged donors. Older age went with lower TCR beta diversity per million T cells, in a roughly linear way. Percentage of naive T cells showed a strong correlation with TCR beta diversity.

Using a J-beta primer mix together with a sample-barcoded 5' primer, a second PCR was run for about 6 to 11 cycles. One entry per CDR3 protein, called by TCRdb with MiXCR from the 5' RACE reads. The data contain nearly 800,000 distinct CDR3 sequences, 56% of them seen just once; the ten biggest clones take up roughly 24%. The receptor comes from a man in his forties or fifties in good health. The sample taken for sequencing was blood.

The CDR3 DNA sequence: TGCAGCGCTATCAGCGCTTCTAGCGAAAATGAGCAGTTCTTC. Translated: CSAISASSENEQFF. The chain links TRBV29-1 to TRBJ2-1, with D maybe TRBD2 (6 bases). Germline V lookup: CDR1 SQVTM, CDR2 ANQGSEA. V shed 7 bases and J shed 7 bases, with 20 bases lying between them. The CDR3 has 14 residues.